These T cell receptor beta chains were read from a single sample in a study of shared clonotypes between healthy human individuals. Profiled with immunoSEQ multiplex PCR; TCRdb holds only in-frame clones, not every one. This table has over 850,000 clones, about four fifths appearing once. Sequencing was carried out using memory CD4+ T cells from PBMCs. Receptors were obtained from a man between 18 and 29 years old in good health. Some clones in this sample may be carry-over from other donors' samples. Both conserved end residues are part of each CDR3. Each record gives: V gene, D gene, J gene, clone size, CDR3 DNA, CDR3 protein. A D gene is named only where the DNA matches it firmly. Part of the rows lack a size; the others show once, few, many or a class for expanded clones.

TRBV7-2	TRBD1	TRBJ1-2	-	TGTGCCAGCAGACAGGGGGACGGCTATGGCTACACCTTC	CASRQGDGYGYTF
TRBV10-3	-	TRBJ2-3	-	TGTGCCATCAGTGAGACGGGGGGCAGCGCAGATACGCAGTATTTT	CAISETGGSADTQYF
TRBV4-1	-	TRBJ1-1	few	TGCGCCAGCAGCCAAATGGGGGCCGTCCTTAACACTGAAGCTTTCTTT	CASSQMGAVLNTEAFF
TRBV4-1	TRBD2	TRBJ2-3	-	TGCGCCAGCCATCCGGGAGGGTTTCCCACAGATACGCAGTATTTT	CASHPGGFPTDTQYF
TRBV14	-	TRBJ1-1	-	TGTGCCAGCAGCCAAGATTTGGTCACTGAAGCTTTCTTT	CASSQDLVTEAFF
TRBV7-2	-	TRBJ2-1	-	TGTGCCAGCAGCTTGTCGTGGACGTGGCAGTTCTTC	CASSLSWTWQFF
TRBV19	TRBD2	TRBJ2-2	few	TGTGCCAGTAGTATATCCCCAACTAGCGGGAGCGTCACCGGGGAGCTGTTTTTT	CASSISPTSGSVTGELFF
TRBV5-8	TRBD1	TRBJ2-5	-	TGTGCCAGCAGCTTGAGAGGGGGCGGTGAGACCCAGTACTTC	CASSLRGGGETQYF
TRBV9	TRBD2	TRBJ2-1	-	TGTGCCAGCAGCCCTAGCGGGGGCATTGGTAAGCAGTTCTTC	CASSPSGGIGKQFF
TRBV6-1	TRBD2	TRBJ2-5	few	TGTGCCAGCAGTGAGCGTCGTGGTGGAGCGGGAGTGAGCGAGACCCAGTACTTC	CASSERRGGAGVSETQYF
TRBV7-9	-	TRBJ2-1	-	TGTGCCAGCAGCTCTAGACTAGATTCGGTTCCGAATGAGCAGTTCTTC	CASSSRLDSVPNEQFF
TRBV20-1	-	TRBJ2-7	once	TGCGCGGTAGGCAGGGTCCACGAGCAGTACTTC	CAVGRVHEQYF
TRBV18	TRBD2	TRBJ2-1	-	TGTGCCAGCTCAGCCGTGACTAGCGGATACTCCTACAATGAGCAGTTCTTC	CASSAVTSGYSYNEQFF
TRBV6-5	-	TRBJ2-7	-	TGTGCCAGCAGCGAGACTATCGGGAGCTACGAGCAGTACTTC	CASSETIGSYEQYF
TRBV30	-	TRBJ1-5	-	TGTGCCTGGAGTTCGACCTCGGGGAATCAGCCCCAGCATTTT	CAWSSTSGNQPQHF
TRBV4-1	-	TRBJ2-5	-	TGCGCCAGCAGCCAAGGCTTAACCCGGGACGGAGAAGAGACCCAGTACTTC	CASSQGLTRDGEETQYF
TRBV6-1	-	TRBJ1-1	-	TGTGCCGCTTACCGGGGGGATCAAGCTTTCTTT	CAAYRGDQAFF
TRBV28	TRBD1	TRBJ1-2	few	TGTGCCAGCAGTCCCTGGACAGGGGTATATGGCTACACCTTC	CASSPWTGVYGYTF
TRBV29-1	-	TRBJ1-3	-	TGCAGCGTTGCCCCGGATGCGAGCTCTGGAAACACCATATATTTT	CSVAPDASSGNTIYF
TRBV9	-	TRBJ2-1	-	TGTGCCAGCAGCAAACAGGGTGGCGCGACTAGCTGGTACAATGAGCAGTTCTTC	CASSKQGGATSWYNEQFF
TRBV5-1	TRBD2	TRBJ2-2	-	TGCGCCAGCAGCTCCGTAGCGGGAGTGGTGTCCGGGGAGCTGTTTTTT	CASSSVAGVVSGELFF
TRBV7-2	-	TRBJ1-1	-	TGTGCCAGCAGCTTAATGTGGAACACTGAAGCTTTCTTT	CASSLMWNTEAFF
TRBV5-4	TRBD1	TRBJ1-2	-	TGTGCCAGCAGCTCCTACACAGGGACAGGGGTAGGGGGCTATGGCTACACCTTC	CASSSYTGTGVGGYGYTF
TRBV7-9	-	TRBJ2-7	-	TGTGCCAGCAGCTTAGCGCTGGGCGGGAAGAATGACGAGCAGTACTTC	CASSLALGGKNDEQYF